The clone carrying this TCR beta chain was seen repeatedly, ten times or more. What it recognizes is unknown. RNA transcripts yielded amplified TCR beta CDR3 regions. HTBI-primed RT-PCR formed the first round, and a multiplex PCR formed the second. One entry per CDR3 protein results from TCRdb running MiXCR on the multiplex PCR reads. The sample lists hundreds of thousands of distinct CDR3 sequences; over 20% were seen once. This sample was included in a study of Graves' ophthalmopathy and Graves' hyperthyroidism. Study context: No treatment had been given when peripheral blood was collected at initial diagnosis. Study results and limitations: Ophthalmopathy could be told apart from stable hyperthyroidism by a 13-signature model (under 90% sensitivity, 80% to 84% specificity). The majority of expanded thyroid clonotypes above 0.001 frequency also occurred in blood.

Patients were diagnosed from clinical symptoms, serum thyroxine, TRAb, thyroid ultrasound and orbital computed tomography. The TCR sequence derives from a woman between 18 and 29 years old with stable Graves' hyperthyroidism. Some clones in this sample may be carry-over from other donors' samples. The sequenced material came from peripheral blood.

The CDR3 DNA is TGCAGTGCTAGAGGTTTGGGACAGGGGACAGGCGAGCAGTACTTC. Translation: CSARGLGQGTGEQYF. The chain carries TRBV20-1 and TRBJ2-7; TRBD1 matches 10 bases. Germline CDR1 reads DFQATT; CDR2 reads SNEGSKA (reference sequence). V lost 1 base and J lost 6; bases outside the gene matches: 9. The CDR3 is made up of 15 amino acids.